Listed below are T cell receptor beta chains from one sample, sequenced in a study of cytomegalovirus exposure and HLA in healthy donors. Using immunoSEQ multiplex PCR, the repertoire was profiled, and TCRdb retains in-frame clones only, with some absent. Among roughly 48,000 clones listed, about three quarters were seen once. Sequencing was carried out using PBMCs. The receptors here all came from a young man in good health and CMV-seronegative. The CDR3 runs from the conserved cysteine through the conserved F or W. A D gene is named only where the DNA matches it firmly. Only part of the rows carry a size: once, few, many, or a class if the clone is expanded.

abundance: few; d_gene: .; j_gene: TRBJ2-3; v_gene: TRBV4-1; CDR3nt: TGCGCCAGCAGCCAAGATCGATCAGCGACAGATACGCAGTATTTT; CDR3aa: CASSQDRSATDTQYF
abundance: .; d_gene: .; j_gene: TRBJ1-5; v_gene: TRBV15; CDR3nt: TGTGCCACCAGCAGAGAGGGGGGTCAGCCCCAGCATTTT; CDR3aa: CATSREGGQPQHF
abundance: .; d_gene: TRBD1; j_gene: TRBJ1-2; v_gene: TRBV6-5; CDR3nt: TGTGCCAGCAGCCCGGGACAGCTCTATGGCTACACCTTC; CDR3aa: CASSPGQLYGYTF
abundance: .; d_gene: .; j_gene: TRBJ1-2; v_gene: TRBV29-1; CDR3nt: TGCAGCGTTGAAAGTGGCAGAACTAACTATGGCTACACCTTC; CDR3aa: CSVESGRTNYGYTF
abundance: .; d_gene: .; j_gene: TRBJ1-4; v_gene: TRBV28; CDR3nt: TGTGCCAGCAGCAACCCGGGTAATGAAAAACTGTTTTTT; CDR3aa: CASSNPGNEKLFF
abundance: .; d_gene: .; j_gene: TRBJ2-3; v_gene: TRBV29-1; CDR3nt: TGCAGCGTTGAAGGACACCCGAAGGCAGATACGCAGTATTTT; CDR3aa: CSVEGHPKADTQYF
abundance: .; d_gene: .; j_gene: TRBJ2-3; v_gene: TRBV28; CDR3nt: TGTGCCAGCAGTTTATATCCCTCCCCGGGAGTCACAGATACGCAGTATTTT; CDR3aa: CASSLYPSPGVTDTQYF
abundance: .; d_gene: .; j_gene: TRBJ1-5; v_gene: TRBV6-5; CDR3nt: TGTGCCAGCAGCCCTGGGACTGGGGACAATCAGCCCCAGCATTTT; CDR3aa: CASSPGTGDNQPQHF
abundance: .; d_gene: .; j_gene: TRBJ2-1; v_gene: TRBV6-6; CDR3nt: TGTGCCAGCAGTCGCCGGGACTCCAGCAATGAGCAGTTCTTC; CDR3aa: CASSRRDSSNEQFF
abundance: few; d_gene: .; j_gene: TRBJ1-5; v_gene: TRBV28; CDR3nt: TGTGCCAGCAGATTTTCCGGGATCAGCAATCAGCCCCAGCATTTT; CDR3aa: CASRFSGISNQPQHF
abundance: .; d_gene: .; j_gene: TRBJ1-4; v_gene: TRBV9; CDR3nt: TGTGCCAGCAGCGTCCAAAACTCCGGGAATGAAAAACTGTTTTTT; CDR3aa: CASSVQNSGNEKLFF
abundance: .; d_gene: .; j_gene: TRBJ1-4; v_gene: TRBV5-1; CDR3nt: TGCGCCAGCAGCGGGGCCGGGGGGCGGAATGAAAAACTGTTTTTT; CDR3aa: CASSGAGGRNEKLFF
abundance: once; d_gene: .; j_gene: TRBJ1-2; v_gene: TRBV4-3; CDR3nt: TGCGCCAGCAGCCAAGCCGGGCAGAAGCGGGGCTACACCTTC; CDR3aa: CASSQAGQKRGYTF
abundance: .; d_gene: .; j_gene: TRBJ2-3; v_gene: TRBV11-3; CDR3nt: TGTGCCAGCAGCTTTGTTAATGCAGATACGCAGTATTTT; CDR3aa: CASSFVNADTQYF
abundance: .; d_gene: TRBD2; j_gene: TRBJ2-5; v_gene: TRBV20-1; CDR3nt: TGCAGTGCTAGCCGGGACTACGAGTACTTC; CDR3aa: CSASRDYEYF
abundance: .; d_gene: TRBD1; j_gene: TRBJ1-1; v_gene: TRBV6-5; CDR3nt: TGTGCCAGCAGCCCCGGGACAGGGGGGGTGGCTTTCTTT; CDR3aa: CASSPGTGGVAFF
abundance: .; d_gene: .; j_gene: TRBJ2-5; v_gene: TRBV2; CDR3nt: TGTGCCAGCATGGAGGGGCCAGAGACCCAGTACTTC; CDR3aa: CASMEGPETQYF
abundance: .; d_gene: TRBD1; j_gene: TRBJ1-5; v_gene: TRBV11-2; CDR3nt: TGTGCCAGCAGCGCATCACAGGGGTTGCAGCCCCAGCATTTT; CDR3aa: CASSASQGLQPQHF
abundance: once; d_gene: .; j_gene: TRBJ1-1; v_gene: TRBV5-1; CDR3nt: TGCGCCAGCAGCTTGGAGAGGTGGACTGAAGCTTTCTTT; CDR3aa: CASSLERWTEAFF
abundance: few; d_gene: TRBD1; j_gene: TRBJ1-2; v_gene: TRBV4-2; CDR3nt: TGTGCCAGCAGCCAAGATGGAGGGGGCCAACGAGGTTACACCTTC; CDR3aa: CASSQDGGGQRGYTF